This TCR beta chain emerged from a study of response to subunit inactivated influenza vaccine. Trimming pared 1 base from V and 9 bases from J, leaving 10 bases between. This CDR3 comprises 13 residues. CDR1 SGHTA and CDR2 FQGNSA come from the germline V gene. This clonotype has more than one count but fewer than ten. The antigen remains unidentified. Regarding the study as a whole: Authors suggested each seasonal flu vaccination may recruit only limited numbers of new T cells.

TCRdb processed the RT-PCR reads anew with MiXCR; each CDR3 protein has one entry. This sample has about 580,000 distinct CDR3 sequences, with approximately 15% found just once. The TCR originated in a man over 45 who received an inactivated influenza vaccine. The gene calls are TRBV7-2 and TRBJ2-1; D is possibly TRBD2 (6 bases). Material: PBMCs from blood, obtained 12 days after vaccination. CDR3 protein: CASSLGFSGEQFF. The CDR3 coding sequence is TGTGCCAGCAGCTTAGGGTTTAGCGGTGAGCAGTTCTTC.